This T cell receptor beta chain was captured by sequencing in a study of blood T cell repertoires in COVID-19. Across the whole study: From the United States, Italy and Spain came samples of acute and convalescent COVID-19.

Per the study methods: Amplifying reference gene primers gave estimates of nucleated cell counts. Profiled with immunoSEQ multiplex PCR; TCRdb holds only in-frame clones, not every one. V, J and clone size reflect that table, while D and trimming were determined from the DNA. This sample carries a few hundred thousand clones, about 87% of them seen once, and the ten largest clones take approximately 3.8%. J gave up 6 bases and V 4 bases, and 3 bases lay outside the gene matches. Germline lookup yields CDR1 SGDLS and CDR2 YYNGEE. CDR3 size: 12 residues. The source of this sequence is a man aged 55 to 69 who had recovered from COVID-19. Sequenced material: peripheral blood. The V gene is TRBV9, the J gene TRBJ1-2; 7 nucleotides match TRBD1. CDR3 sequence reads: CASSPGQDGYTF. As DNA, the CDR3 is TGTGCCAGCAGCCCCGGACAGGATGGCTACACCTTC.